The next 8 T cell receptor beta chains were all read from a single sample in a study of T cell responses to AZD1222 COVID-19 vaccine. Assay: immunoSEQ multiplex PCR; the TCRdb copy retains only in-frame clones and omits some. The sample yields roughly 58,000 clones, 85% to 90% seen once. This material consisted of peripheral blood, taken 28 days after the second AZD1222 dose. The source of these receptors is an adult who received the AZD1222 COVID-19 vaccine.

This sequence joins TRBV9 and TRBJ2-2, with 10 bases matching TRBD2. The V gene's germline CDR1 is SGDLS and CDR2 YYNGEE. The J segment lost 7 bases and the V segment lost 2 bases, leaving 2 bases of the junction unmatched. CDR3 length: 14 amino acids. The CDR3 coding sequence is TGTGCCAGCAGCGTTAGCGGGAGGAACGGGGAGCTGTTTTTT. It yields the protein CASSVSGRNGELFF.

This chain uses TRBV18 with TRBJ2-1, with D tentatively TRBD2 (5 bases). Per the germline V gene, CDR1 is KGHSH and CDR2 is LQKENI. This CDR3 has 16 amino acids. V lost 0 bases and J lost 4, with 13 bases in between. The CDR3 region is CASSPPRTPAYNEQFF. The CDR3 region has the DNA TGTGCCAGCTCACCACCGAGGACTCCCGCTTACAATGAGCAGTTCTTC.

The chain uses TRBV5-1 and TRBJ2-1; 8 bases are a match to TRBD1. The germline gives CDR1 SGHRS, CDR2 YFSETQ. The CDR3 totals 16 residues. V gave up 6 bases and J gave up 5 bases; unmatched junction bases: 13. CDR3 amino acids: CASMPGPGGTNNEQFF. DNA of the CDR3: TGCGCCAGCATGCCTGGACCAGGGGGCACGAACAATGAGCAGTTCTTC. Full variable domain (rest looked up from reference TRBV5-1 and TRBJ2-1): KAGVTQTPRYLIKTRGQQVTLSCSPISGHRSVSWYQQTPGQGLQFLFEYFSETQRNKGNFPGRFSGRQFSNSRSEMNVSTLELGDSALYLCASMPGPGGTNNEQFFGPGTRLTVL.

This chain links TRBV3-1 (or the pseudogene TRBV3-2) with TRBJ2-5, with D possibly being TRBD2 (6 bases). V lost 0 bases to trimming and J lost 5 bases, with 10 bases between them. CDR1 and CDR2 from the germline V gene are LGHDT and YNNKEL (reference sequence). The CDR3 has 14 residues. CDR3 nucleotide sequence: TGTGCCAGCAGCCAAGAGCTAGCGACGGAGACCCAGTACTTC. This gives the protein CASSQELATETQYF.

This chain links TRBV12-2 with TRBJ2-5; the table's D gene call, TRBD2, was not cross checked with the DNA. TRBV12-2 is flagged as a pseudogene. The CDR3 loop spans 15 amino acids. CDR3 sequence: CASRLGSLSRETQYF. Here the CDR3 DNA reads TGTGCAAGTCGCTTAGGCTCCCTTAGCAGAGAGACCCAGTACTTC.

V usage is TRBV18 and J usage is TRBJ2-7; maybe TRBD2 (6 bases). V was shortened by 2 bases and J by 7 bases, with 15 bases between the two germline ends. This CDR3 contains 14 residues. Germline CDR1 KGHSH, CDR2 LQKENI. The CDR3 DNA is TGTGCCAGCTCACCAGTTGGAGGGCGTAGGGAGCAGTACTTC. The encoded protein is CASSPVGGRREQYF.

The CDR3 bases are TGTGCCAGCAGTTACCGGGACAGGGGAGAGCAGTACTTC. Amino acid sequence: CASSYRDRGEQYF. V and J are TRBV6-2 or TRBV6-3 and TRBJ2-7; TRBD1 matches 10 bases. Trimming took 2 bases from V and 7 from J; bases not matched to a gene: 2. The CDR3 extends over 13 amino acids. Germline V gene lookup returns CDR1 MNHEY and CDR2 SVGEGT.

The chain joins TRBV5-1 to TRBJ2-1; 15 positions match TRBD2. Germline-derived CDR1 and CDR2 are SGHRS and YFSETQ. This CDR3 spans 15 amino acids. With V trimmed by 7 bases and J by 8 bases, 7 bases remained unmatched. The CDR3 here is CASGSGTSGGYEQFF. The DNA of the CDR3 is TGCGCCAGCGGGTCGGGGACTAGCGGGGGGTATGAGCAGTTCTTC. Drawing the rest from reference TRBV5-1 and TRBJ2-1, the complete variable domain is KAGVTQTPRYLIKTRGQQVTLSCSPISGHRSVSWYQQTPGQGLQFLFEYFSETQRNKGNFPGRFSGRQFSNSRSEMNVSTLELGDSALYLCASGSGTSGGYEQFFGPGTRLTVL.